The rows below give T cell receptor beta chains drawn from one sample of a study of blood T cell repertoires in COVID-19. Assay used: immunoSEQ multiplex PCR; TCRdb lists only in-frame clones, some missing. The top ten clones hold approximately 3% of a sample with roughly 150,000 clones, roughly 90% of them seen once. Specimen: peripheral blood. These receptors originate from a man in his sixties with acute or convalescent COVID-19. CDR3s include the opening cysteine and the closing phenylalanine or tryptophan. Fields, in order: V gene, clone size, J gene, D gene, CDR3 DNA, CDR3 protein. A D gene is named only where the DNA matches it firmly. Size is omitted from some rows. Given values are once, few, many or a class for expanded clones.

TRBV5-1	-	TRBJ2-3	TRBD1	TGCGCCAGCAGCTTTGAGGGGGCTGGGTCAGATACGCAGTATTTT	CASSFEGAGSDTQYF
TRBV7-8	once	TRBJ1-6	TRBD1	TGTGCCAGCAGCAACAGACAGGGTGGTTATTCACCCCTCCACTTT	CASSNRQGGYSPLHF
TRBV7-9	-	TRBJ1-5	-	TGTGCCAGCAGCCGGTACAGCAATCAGCCCCAGCATTTT	CASSRYSNQPQHF
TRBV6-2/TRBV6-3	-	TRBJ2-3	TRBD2	TGTGCCAGCAGTTACTCCCGTGGTGGTAGCGGGGGGGCTTTGGATACGCAGTATTTT	CASSYSRGGSGGALDTQYF
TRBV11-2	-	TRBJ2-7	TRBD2	TGTGCCAGCAGCTTAGGACGGGGGGGATACGAGCAGTACTTC	CASSLGRGGYEQYF
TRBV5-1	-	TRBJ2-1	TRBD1	TGCGCCAGCAGCGCGGGCACAGGGGGCCCCTACAATGAGCAGTTCTTC	CASSAGTGGPYNEQFF
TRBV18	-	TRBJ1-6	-	TGTGCCAGCTCCCAGCAGTATGGCAGAGGCTCACCCCTCCACTTT	CASSQQYGRGSPLHF
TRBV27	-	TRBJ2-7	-	TGTGCCAGCGGCGAGCGCTACGAGCAGTACTTC	CASGERYEQYF
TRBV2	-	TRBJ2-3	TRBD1	TGTGCCAGCAGTCCTGATCGACAGGGAACGCAGTATTTT	CASSPDRQGTQYF
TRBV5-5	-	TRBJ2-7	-	TGTGCCAGCAGCCCGGGAACCTACGAGCAGTACTTC	CASSPGTYEQYF
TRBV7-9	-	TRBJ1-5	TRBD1	TGTGCCAGCAGCTCCGCAGGGGGCTATCAGCCCCAGCATTTT	CASSSAGGYQPQHF
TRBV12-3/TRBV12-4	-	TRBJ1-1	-	TGTGCCAGCAGTTTAGGAGGGCCTGAAGCTTTCTTT	CASSLGGPEAFF
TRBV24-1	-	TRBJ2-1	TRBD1	TGTGCCACCAGTGGCCGGACAGGGCGAAGTGAGCAGTTCTTC	CATSGRTGRSEQFF
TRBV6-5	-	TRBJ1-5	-	TGTGCCAGCAGTTACTCCGGGAGAAAAAATCAGCCCCAGCATTTT	CASSYSGRKNQPQHF
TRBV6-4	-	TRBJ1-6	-	TGTGCCAGCAGTTTGCGGACAGCCGAATCACCCCTCCACTTT	CASSLRTAESPLHF
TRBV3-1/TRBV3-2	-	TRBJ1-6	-	TGTGCCAGCAGCCAAGGTCGTTCACCCCTCCACTTT	CASSQGRSPLHF
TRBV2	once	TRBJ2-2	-	TGTGCCGCGATGGGAGCGACAGGCTCGAACACCGGGGAGCTGTTTTTT	CAAMGATGSNTGELFF
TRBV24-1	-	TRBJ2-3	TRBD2	TGTGCCACCAGTGACCTCGGGCGGGGGGGCGGCACAGATACGCAGTATTTT	CATSDLGRGGGTDTQYF
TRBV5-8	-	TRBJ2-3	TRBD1	TGTGCCAGCAGCCTGGGACAGGCCTCGGATACGCAGTATTTT	CASSLGQASDTQYF
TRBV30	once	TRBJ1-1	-	TGTGCCTGGAGTGTACTCGGGCAGGGGACTGAAGCTTTCTTT	CAWSVLGQGTEAFF
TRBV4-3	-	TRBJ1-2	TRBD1	TGCGCCAGCAGCCAGTCCCGAGCAGGGGGCGGGGGCTATGGCTACACCTTC	CASSQSRAGGGGYGYTF
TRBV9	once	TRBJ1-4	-	TGTGCCAGCAGCGTCCTCGGGGGAGGGGGACGGGAAAAACTGTTTTTT	CASSVLGGGGREKLFF
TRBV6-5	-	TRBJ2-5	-	TGTGCCAGCAGGGAGGGACAGAAAGAGACCCAGTACTTC	CASREGQKETQYF
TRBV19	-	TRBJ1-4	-	TGTGCTTCCCGCCCGCAGGGCGAAGGTGAAAAACTGTTTTTT	CASRPQGEGEKLFF
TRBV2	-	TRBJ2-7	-	TGTGCCAGCAGTGAACAGCGGAACGAGCAGTACTTC	CASSEQRNEQYF
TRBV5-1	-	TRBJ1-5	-	TGCGCCAGCAGCTTGGGCGACAGGTCAAATCAGCCCCAGCATTTT	CASSLGDRSNQPQHF
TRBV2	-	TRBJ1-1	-	TGTGCCAGCACCTCGGGTGGCAGAATGAACACTGAAGCTTTCTTT	CASTSGGRMNTEAFF
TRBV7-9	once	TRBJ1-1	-	TGTGCCAGCAGCTTAGCGCACAGGCTGAACACTGAAGCTTTCTTT	CASSLAHRLNTEAFF
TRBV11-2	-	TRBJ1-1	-	TGTGCCAGCAGTCGATACTCGGACACTGAAGCTTTCTTT	CASSRYSDTEAFF
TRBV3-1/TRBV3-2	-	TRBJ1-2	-	TGTGCCAGCAGCCACCTAGGGAGGGATAGCTACACCTTC	CASSHLGRDSYTF
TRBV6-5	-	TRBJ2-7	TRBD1	TGTGCCAGCAGTTCCCCCCGGGACAGGGGCTACGAGCAGTACTTC	CASSSPRDRGYEQYF
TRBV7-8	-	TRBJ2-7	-	TGTGCCAGCAGCCCATCGCCGGCCTACGAGCAGTACTTC	CASSPSPAYEQYF
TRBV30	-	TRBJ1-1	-	TGTGCCTGGAGCGGGGGTTCGAACACTGAAGCTTTCTTT	CAWSGGSNTEAFF
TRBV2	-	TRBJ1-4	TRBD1	TGTGCCAGCAGTTACAGGGGATTAGGGGAAAAACTGTTTTTT	CASSYRGLGEKLFF
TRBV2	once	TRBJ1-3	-	TGTGCCAGCAAAAACAGGATCCTTCCGGACACCATATATTTT	CASKNRILPDTIYF
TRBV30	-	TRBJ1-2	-	TGTGCCTGGAGAGAACAGGGCTCCCCTCTTGGCTACACCTTC	CAWREQGSPLGYTF
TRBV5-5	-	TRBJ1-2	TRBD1	TGTGCCAGCAGCTTGGAGGGACAGGGGGGTGGCTACACCTTC	CASSLEGQGGGYTF
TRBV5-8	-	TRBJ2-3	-	TGTGCCAGCTCCCCCCGGGTTAGGGGTACAGATACGCAGTATTTT	CASSPRVRGTDTQYF
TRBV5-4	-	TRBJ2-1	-	TGTGCCAGCAGCTTGGGTGTAGGGGACAATGAGCAGTTCTTC	CASSLGVGDNEQFF
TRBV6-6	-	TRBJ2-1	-	TGTGCCAGCAGTTCATCAGGGGTCAATGAGCAGTTCTTC	CASSSSGVNEQFF
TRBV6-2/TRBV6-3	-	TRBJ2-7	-	TGTGCCAGCAGTTTTGGCCGATCTCCGTCCTACGAGCAGTACTTC	CASSFGRSPSYEQYF
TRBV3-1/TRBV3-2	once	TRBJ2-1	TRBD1	TGTGCCAGCACCCAAGGGACAGGGGTTTTGAATGAGCAGTTCTTC	CASTQGTGVLNEQFF
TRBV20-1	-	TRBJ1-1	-	TGCAGTGCTCTGGCGGGATATGAAGCTTTCTTT	CSALAGYEAFF
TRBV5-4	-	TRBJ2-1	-	TGTGCCAGCAGCTGGCGTGCTACTAACGATGAGCAGTTCTTC	CASSWRATNDEQFF
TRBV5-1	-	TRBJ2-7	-	TGCGCCAGCAGCACTACTAGGAGGACCTACGAGCAGTACTTC	CASSTTRRTYEQYF
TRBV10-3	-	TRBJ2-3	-	TGTGCCATCAGTGTAGCGGTCACAGATACGCAGTATTTT	CAISVAVTDTQYF
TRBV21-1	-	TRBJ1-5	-	TGTGCCAGCAGTGCAGGGGTTCACCAGCCCCAGCATTTT	CASSAGVHQPQHF
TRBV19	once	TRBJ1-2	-	TGTGCCAGTACCGACGTATTGGTTGTTGGAGGGAGTCAGGATGGCTACACCTTC	CASTDVLVVGGSQDGYTF
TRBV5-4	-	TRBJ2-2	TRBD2	TGTGCCAGCAGCTTGACTTGGACTAGCGGAGGCGGGGAGCTGTTTTTT	CASSLTWTSGGGELFF
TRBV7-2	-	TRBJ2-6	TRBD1	TGTGCCAGCGAGCGACAGGGGCGGTTACTTGGGGCCAACGTCCTGACTTTC	CASERQGRLLGANVLTF